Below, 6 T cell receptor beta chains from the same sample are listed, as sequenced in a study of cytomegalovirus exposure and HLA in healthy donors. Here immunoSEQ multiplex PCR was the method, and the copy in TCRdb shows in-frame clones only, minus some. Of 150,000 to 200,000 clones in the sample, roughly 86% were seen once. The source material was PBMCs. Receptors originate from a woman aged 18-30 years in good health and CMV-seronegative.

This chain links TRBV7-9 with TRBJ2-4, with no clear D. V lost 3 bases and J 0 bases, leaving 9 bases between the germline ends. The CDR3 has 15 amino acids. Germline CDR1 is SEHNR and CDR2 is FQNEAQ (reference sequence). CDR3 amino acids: CASSFGAQAKNIQYF. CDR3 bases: TGTGCCAGCAGCTTTGGTGCACAAGCCAAAAACATTCAGTACTTC.

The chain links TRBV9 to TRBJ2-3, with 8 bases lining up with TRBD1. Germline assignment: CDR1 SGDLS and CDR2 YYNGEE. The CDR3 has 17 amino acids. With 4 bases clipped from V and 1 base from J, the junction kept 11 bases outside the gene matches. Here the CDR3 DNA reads TGTGCCAGCAGCCTAAACCCCCGGACAGGGCGCACAGATACGCAGTATTTT. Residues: CASSLNPRTGRTDTQYF.

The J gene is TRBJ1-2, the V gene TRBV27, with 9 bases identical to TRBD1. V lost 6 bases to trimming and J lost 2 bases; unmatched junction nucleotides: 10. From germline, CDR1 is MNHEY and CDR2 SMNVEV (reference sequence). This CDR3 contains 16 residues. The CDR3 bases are TGTGCCAGCAGCTACAGGGGGCCAGTAATAAACTATGGCTACACCTTC. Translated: CASSYRGPVINYGYTF.

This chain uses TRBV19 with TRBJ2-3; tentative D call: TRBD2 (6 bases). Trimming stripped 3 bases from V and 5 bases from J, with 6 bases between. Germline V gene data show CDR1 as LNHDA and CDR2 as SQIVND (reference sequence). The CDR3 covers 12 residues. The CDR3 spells CASSMGGDTQYF. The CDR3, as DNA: TGTGCCAGTAGTATGGGAGGAGATACGCAGTATTTT.

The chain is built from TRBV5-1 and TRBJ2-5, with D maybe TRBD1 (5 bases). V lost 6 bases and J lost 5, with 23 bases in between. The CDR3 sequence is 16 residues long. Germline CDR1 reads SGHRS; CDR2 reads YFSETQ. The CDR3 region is CASTSRRRGSLETQYF. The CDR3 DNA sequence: TGCGCCAGCACCTCGAGACGAAGGGGATCGTTGGAGACCCAGTACTTC. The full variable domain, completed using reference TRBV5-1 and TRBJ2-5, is KAGVTQTPRYLIKTRGQQVTLSCSPISGHRSVSWYQQTPGQGLQFLFEYFSETQRNKGNFPGRFSGRQFSNSRSEMNVSTLELGDSALYLCASTSRRRGSLETQYFGPGTRLLVL.

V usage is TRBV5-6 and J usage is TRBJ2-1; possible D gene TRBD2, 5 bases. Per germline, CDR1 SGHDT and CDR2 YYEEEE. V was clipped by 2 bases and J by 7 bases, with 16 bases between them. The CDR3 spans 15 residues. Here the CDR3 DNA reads TGTGCCAGCAGCTTAAAACTTAGCGTATGGAATGAGCAGTTCTTC. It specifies CASSLKLSVWNEQFF.